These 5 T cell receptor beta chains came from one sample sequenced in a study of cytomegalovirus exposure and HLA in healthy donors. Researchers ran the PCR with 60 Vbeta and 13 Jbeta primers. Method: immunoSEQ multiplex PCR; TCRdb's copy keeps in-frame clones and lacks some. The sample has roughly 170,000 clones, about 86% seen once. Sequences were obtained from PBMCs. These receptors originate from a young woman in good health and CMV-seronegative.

CDR3 DNA sequence: TGTGCCAGCAGCCCCCCGGGGTACAATGAGCAGTTCTTC. Translated: CASSPPGYNEQFF. The chain has TRBV25-1 and TRBJ2-1; D possibly corresponds to TRBD2 (5 bases). The germline gives CDR1 MGHDK, CDR2 SYGVNS. V lost 6 bases to trimming and J lost 4 bases, with 10 bases between them. This CDR3 region has 13 residues.

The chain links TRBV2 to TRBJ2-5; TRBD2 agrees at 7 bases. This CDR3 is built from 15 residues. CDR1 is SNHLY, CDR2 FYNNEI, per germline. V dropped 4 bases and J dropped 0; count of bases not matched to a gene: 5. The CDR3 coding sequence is TGTGCCAGCAGTGGAGAGCGGGGTTACCAAGAGACCCAGTACTTC. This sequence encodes CASSGERGYQETQYF.

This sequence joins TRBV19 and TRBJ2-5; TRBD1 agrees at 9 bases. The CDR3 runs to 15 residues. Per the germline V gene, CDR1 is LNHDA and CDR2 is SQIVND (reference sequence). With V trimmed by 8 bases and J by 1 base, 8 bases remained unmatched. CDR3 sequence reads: CASRRGTGFQETQYF. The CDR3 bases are TGTGCCAGTCGCCGAGGGACAGGGTTCCAAGAGACCCAGTACTTC.

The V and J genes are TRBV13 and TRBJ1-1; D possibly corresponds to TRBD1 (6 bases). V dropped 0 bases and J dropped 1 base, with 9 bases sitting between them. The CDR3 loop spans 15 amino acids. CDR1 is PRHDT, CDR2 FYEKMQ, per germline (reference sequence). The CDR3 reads CASSLGQGTNTEAFF. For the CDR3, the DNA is TGTGCCAGCAGCTTAGGTCAGGGGACGAACACTGAAGCTTTCTTT.

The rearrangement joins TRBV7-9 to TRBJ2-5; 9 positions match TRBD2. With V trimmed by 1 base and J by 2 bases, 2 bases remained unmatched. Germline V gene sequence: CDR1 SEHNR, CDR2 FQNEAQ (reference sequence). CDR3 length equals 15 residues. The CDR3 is CASSLGLAGQETQYF. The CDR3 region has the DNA TGTGCCAGCAGCTTAGGGCTAGCGGGGCAAGAGACCCAGTACTTC. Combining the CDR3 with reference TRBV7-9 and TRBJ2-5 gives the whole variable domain DTGVSQNPRHKITKRGQNVTFRCDPISEHNRLYWYRQTLGQGPEFLTYFQNEAQLEKSRLLSDRFSAERPKGSFSTLEIQRTEQGDSAMYLCASSLGLAGQETQYFGPGTRLLVL.